These 10 T cell receptor beta chains were all obtained from the same sample, sequenced in a study of high-grade serous ovarian cancer treatment subgroups. Sequencing used immunoSEQ multiplex PCR; TCRdb keeps in-frame clones, though not all of them. Counted here are roughly 15,000 clones, roughly 90% occurring once; the ten biggest clones make up 6% to 7%. Tumor tissue was taken before any definitive surgery or chemotherapy was given. Sequences were obtained from tumor tissue. Receptors originate from a human donor with high-grade serous ovarian cancer.

A single count supports this clone. The chain recombines TRBV6-5 with TRBJ1-5; TRBD1 might be the D (6 bases). Germline V CDR1 and CDR2: MNHEY, SVGAGI. The length of the CDR3 is 14 residues. Trimming cost V 5 bases and J 5 bases, with 13 bases left between them. The CDR3 nucleotides are TGTGCCAGCAGTGAAGATCGGGGGCATCAGCCCCAGCATTTT. Its protein is CASSEDRGHQPQHF.

The gene calls are TRBV5-1 and TRBJ2-1; no clear D. This CDR3 has 15 residues. In germline, CDR1 is SGHRS, CDR2 YFSETQ. Trimming took 4 bases from V and 0 from J, leaving 11 bases between them. CDR3 bases: TGCGCCAGCAGCACCTTTCATAGCTCCTACAATGAGCAGTTCTTC. Amino acid sequence: CASSTFHSSYNEQFF.

The chain recombines TRBV6-5 with TRBJ2-3, with D hard to call. Trimming took off 4 bases at V and 4 bases at J, with 3 bases between the two ends. Germline V CDR1 and CDR2: MNHEY, SVGAGI. There are 11 residues in the CDR3. The CDR3 coding sequence is TGTGCCAGCAGTTTAGCAGATACGCAGTATTTT. This encodes CASSLADTQYF.

The chain has TRBV9 and TRBJ1-5; no clear D gene. CDR1 is SGDLS, CDR2 YYNGEE, per germline. This CDR3 has 15 amino acids. V was pared by 0 bases and J by 0 bases, with 7 bases between. The CDR3 sequence is CASSVGAASNQPQHF. The CDR3 DNA reads TGTGCCAGCAGCGTAGGGGCAGCTAGCAATCAGCCCCAGCATTTT.

This clone was picked up one time. The chain joins TRBV5-1 to TRBJ2-2; maybe TRBD2 (6 bases). Germline values: CDR1 SGHRS, CDR2 YFSETQ. V shed 0 bases and J shed 4 bases, with 7 bases lying between them. The CDR3 is made up of 14 amino acids. CDR3 coding DNA: TGCGCCAGCAGCTTGGGGGGGGTCACCGGGGAGCTGTTTTTT. Translated, it gives CASSLGGVTGELFF. Combining the CDR3 with reference TRBV5-1 and TRBJ2-2 gives the whole variable domain KAGVTQTPRYLIKTRGQQVTLSCSPISGHRSVSWYQQTPGQGLQFLFEYFSETQRNKGNFPGRFSGRQFSNSRSEMNVSTLELGDSALYLCASSLGGVTGELFFGEGSRLTVL.

The gene calls are TRBV5-8 and TRBJ2-2; maybe TRBD1 (6 bases). The V gene's germline CDR1 is SGHTS and CDR2 YDEGEE. With 1 base removed from V and 7 bases from J, the gap between germline ends came to 14 bases. CDR3 length: 15 amino acids. CDR3 sequence (DNA): TGTGCCAGCAGCTTGTGGGGCCGACAGGTCGGGGAGCTGTTTTTT. This translates into CASSLWGRQVGELFF.

The chain uses TRBV7-8 and TRBJ2-7, with 8 positions matching TRBD2. The CDR3 consists of 17 residues. Germline CDR1 reads SGHVS; CDR2 reads FQNEAQ. V shed 3 bases, J shed 3 bases, and the junction held 13 bases outside the gene matches. The chain's CDR3 is CASSFAPRAGVYYEQYF. The CDR3 region has the DNA TGTGCCAGCAGCTTTGCCCCTCGAGCGGGGGTTTACTACGAGCAGTACTTC.

This clone was recorded a few times. The rearrangement uses TRBV27 and TRBJ1-2; D unclear. V shed 3 bases and J shed 2 bases, with 7 bases lying between them. The V gene's germline CDR1 is MNHEY and CDR2 SMNVEV (reference sequence). The CDR3 extends over 13 amino acids. The DNA of the CDR3 is TGTGCCAGCAGTTTTAACAGCAACTATGGCTACACCTTC. Amino acids: CASSFNSNYGYTF.

The V and J genes are TRBV4-1 and TRBJ2-2, with D unclear. CDR3 length: 13 amino acids. Germline CDR1 is MGHRA and CDR2 is YSYEKL. Trimming took off 0 bases at V and 4 bases at J, with 3 bases between the two ends. The CDR3 sequence: CASSQEFTGELFF. DNA of the CDR3: TGCGCCAGCAGCCAAGAGTTCACCGGGGAGCTGTTTTTT.

The genes are TRBV6-5 and TRBJ2-2, with D tentatively TRBD1 (6 bases). V was trimmed by 10 bases and J by 2 bases, leaving 17 bases between them. This CDR3 contains 15 residues. Germline V gene data show CDR1 as MNHEY and CDR2 as SVGAGI. CDR3 DNA: TGTGCCACTAACGTAGGACAGCTTAACACCGGGGAGCTGTTTTTT. Amino acids: CATNVGQLNTGELFF.